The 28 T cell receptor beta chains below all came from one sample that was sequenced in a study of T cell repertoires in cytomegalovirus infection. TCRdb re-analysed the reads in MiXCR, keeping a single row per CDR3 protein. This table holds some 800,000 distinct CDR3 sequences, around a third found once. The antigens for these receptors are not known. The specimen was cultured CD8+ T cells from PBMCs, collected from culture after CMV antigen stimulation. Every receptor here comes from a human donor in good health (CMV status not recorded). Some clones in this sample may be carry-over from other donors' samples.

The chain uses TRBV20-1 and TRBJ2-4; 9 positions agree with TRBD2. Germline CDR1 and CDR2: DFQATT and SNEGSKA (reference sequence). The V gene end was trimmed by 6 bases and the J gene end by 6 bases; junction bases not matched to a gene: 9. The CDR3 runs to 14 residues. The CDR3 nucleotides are TGCAGTGCACCCGGGACTAGCCTTCTAAACATTCAGTACTTC. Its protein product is CSAPGTSLLNIQYF.

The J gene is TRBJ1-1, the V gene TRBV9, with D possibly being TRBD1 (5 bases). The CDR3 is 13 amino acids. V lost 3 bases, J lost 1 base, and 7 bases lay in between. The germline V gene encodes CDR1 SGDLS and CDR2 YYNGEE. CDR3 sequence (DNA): TGTGCCAGCAGCGCTAGGGGGAACACTGAAGCTTTCTTT. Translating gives CASSARGNTEAFF. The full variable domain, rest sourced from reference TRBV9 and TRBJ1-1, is DSGVTQTPKHLITATGQRVTLRCSPRSGDLSVYWYQQSLDQGLQFLIQYYNGEERAKGNILERFSAQQFPDLHSELNLSSLELGDSALYFCASSARGNTEAFFGQGTRLTVV.

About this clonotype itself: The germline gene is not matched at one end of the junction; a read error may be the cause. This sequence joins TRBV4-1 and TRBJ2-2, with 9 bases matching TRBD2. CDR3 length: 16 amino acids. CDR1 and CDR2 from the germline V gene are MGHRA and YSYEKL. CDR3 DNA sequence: TGCGCCAGCACCCAACGAGCGGGGGGCAACACCGGGGAGCTGTTTTTT. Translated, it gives CASTQRAGGNTGELFF.

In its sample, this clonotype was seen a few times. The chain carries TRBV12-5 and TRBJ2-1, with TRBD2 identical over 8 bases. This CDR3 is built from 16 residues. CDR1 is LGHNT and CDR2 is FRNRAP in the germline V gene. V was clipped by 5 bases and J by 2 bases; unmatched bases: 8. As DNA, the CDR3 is TGTGCTAGTGGTCCCACTAGCGGCGCGACCTACAATGAGCAGTTCTTC. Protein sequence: CASGPTSGATYNEQFF.

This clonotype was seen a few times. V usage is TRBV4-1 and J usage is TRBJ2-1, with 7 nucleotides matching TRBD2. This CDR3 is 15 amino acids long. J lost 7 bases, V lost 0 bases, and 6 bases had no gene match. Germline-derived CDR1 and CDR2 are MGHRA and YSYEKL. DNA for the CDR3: TGCGCCAGCAGCCAAGATGTGGGGGGGGTGAATGAGCAGTTCTTC. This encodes CASSQDVGGVNEQFF.

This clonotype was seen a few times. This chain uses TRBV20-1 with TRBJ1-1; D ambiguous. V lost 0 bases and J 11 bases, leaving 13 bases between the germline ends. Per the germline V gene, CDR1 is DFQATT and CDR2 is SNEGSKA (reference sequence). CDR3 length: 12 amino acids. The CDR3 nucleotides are TGCAGTGCTAGAGATTTGGGCCTCCTCGCTTTCTTT. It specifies CSARDLGLLAFF.

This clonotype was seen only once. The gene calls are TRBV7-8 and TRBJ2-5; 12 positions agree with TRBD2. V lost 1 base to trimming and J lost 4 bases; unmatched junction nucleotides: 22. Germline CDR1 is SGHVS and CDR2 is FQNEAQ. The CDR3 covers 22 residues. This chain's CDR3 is CASSLEHPRLAGGRLWRETQYF. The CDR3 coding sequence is TGTGCCAGCAGCTTAGAGCACCCAAGGCTAGCGGGGGGGCGGCTATGGAGAGAGACCCAGTACTTC. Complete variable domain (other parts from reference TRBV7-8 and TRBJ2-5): GAGVSQSPRYKVAKRGQDVALRCDPISGHVSLFWYQQALGQGPEFLTYFQNEAQLDKSGLPSDRFFAERPEGSVSTLKIQRTQQEDSAVYLCASSLEHPRLAGGRLWRETQYFGPGTRLLVL.

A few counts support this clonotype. CDR3 nucleotides: TGTGCCAGCAGCTTGAAGCGGACAGACTACGAGCAGTACTTC. Translating it yields CASSLKRTDYEQYF. This chain connects TRBV5-5 to TRBJ2-7, with D maybe TRBD1 (6 bases). There are 14 residues in the CDR3. Germline assignment: CDR1 SGHKS and CDR2 YYEKEE (reference sequence). The ends were cut back, 1 base at V and 3 bases at J, with 11 bases in the middle.

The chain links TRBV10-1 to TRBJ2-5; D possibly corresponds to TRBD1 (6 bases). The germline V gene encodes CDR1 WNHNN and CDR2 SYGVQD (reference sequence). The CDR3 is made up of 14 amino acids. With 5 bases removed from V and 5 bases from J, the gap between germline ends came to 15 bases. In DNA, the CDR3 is TGCGCCAGCAGTATGTACAGGGAAGAGGAGACCCAGTACTTC. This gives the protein CASSMYREEETQYF.

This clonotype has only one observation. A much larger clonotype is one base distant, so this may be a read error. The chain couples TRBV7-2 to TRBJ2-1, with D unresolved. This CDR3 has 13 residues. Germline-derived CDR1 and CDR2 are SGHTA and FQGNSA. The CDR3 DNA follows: TGTGTCAGCAGCTTAGAACCATTCAATGAGCAGTTCTTC. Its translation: CVSSLEPFNEQFF.

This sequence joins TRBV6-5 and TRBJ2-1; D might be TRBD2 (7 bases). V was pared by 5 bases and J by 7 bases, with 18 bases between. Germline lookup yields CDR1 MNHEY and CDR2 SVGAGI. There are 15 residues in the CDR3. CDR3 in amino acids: CASSKSSGGLNEQFF. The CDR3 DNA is TGTGCCAGCAGTAAAAGTTCGGGGGGCCTGAATGAGCAGTTCTTC.

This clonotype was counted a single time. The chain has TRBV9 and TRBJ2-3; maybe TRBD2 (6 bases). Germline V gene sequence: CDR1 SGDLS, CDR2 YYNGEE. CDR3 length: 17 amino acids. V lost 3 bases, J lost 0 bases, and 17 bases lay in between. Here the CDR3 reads CASSDNSLAHSTDTQYF. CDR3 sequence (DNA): TGTGCCAGCAGCGACAACTCACTAGCACATAGCACAGATACGCAGTATTTT.

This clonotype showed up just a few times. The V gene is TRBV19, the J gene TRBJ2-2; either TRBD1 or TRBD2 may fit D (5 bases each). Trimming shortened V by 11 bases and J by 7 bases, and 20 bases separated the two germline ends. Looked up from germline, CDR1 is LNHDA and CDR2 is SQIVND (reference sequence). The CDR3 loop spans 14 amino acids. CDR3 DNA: TGTGCCTCCCATAGGGTCGGGGCGGTCGGGGAGCTGTTTTTT. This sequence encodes CASHRVGAVGELFF.

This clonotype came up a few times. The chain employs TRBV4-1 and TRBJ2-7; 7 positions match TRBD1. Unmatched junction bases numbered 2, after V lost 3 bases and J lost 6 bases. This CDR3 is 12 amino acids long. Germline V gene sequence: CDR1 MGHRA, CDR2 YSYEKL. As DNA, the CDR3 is TGCGCCAGCAGCCAGACAGGGAGCGAGCAGTACTTC. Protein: CASSQTGSEQYF.

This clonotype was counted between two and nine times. CDR3 nucleotides: TGTGCCAGCACCCCCCTTACAGATCGTCATGAGCAGTTCTTC. Translation gives CASTPLTDRHEQFF. The chain recombines TRBV6-5 with TRBJ2-1; D gene ambiguous. Deletions cut 7 bases from V and 8 bases from J, with 18 bases between. Per the germline V gene, CDR1 is MNHEY and CDR2 is SVGAGI. The CDR3 spans 14 residues.

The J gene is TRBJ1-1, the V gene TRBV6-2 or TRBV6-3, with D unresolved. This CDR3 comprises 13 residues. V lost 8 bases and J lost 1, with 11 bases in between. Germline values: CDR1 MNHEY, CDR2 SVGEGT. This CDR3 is CASGSWWNTEAFF. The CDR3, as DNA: TGTGCCAGCGGGTCTTGGTGGAACACTGAAGCTTTCTTT.

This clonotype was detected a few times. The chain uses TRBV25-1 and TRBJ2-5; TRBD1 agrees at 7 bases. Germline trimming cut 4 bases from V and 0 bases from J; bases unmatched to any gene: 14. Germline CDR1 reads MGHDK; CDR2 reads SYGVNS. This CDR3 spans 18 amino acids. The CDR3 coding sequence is TGTGCCAGCAGTGGCCTCTTCTTCCGGGACAGCTACCAAGAGACCCAGTACTTC. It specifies CASSGLFFRDSYQETQYF.

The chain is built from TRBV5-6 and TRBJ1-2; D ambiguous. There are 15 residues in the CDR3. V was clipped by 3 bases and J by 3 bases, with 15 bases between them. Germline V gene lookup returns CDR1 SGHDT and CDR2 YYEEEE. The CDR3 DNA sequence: TGTGCCAGCAGCTCCCCCCGGACCGATTACTATGGCTACACCTTC. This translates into CASSSPRTDYYGYTF.

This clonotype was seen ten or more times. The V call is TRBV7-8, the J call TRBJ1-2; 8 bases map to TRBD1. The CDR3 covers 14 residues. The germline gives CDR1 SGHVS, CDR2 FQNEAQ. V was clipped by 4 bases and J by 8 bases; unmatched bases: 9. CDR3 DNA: TGTGCCAGCAGCTCTCCAGGGGGCCAAGGCGGCTACACCTTC. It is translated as CASSSPGGQGGYTF.

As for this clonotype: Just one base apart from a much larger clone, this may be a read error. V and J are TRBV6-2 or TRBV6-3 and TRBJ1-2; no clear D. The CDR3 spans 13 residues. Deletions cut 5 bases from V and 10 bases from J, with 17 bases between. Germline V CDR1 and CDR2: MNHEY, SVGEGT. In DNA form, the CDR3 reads TGTGCCAGCAGTGCATACAGCTCGCGGGACTACACCTTC. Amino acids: CASSAYSSRDYTF.

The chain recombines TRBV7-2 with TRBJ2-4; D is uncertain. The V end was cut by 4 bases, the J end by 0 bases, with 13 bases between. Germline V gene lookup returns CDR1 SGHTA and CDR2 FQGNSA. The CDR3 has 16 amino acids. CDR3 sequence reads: CASSSGATLAKNIQYF. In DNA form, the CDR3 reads TGTGCCAGCAGCTCCGGCGCGACCCTAGCCAAAAACATTCAGTACTTC.

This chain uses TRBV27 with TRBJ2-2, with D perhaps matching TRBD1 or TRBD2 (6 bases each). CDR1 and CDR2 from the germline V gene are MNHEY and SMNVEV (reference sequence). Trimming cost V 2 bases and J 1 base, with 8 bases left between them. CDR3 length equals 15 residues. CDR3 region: CASSLRGENTGELFF. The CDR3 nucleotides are TGTGCCAGCAGTTTAAGGGGGGAGAACACCGGGGAGCTGTTTTTT.

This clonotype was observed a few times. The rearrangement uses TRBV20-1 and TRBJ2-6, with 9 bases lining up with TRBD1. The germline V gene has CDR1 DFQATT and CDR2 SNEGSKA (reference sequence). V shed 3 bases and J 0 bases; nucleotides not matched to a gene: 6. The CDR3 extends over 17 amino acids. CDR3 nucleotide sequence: TGCAGTGCTAGCGGGGGACAGGGTCACTCTGGGGCCAACGTCCTGACTTTC. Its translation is CSASGGQGHSGANVLTF.

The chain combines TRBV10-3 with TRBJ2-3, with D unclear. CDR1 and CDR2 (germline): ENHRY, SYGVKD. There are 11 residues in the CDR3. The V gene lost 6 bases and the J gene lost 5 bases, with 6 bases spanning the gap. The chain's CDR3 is CAISELDTQYF. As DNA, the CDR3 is TGTGCCATCAGCGAACTAGATACGCAGTATTTT.

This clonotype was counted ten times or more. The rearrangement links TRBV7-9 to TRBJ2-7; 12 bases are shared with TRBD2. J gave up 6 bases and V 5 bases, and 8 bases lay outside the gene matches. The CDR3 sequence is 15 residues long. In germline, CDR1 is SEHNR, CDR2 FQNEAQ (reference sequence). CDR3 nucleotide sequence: TGTGCCAGCAGCCATGGACTAGCGGGGTTTGGCGAGCAGTACTTC. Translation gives CASSHGLAGFGEQYF.

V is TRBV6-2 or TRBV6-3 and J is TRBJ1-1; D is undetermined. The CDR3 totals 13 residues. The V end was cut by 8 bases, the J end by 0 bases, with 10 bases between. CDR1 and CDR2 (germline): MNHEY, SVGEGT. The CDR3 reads CASGPYMNTEAFF. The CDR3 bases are TGTGCCAGCGGCCCCTACATGAACACTGAAGCTTTCTTT.

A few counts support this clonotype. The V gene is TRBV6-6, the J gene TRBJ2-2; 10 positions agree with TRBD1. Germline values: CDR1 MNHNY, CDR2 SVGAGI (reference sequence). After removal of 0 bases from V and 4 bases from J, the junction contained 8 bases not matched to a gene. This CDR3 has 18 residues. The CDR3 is CASSYSITRTGGTGELFF. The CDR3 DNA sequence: TGTGCCAGCAGTTACTCGATTACCCGGACAGGGGGCACCGGGGAGCTGTTTTTT.

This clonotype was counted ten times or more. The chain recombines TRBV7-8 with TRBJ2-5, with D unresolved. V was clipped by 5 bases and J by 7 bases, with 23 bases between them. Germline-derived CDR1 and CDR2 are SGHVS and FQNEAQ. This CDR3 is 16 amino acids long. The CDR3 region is CASSPDPPLGLLTQYF. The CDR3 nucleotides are TGTGCCAGCAGCCCAGACCCCCCTCTCGGCCTGTTGACCCAGTACTTC.